This T cell receptor (beta chain) was captured by sequencing in a study of OX40 agonist ivuxolimab in advanced cancers. Looking at the study overall: Every 2 weeks, ivuxolimab was infused into the patients intravenously at between 0.01 and 10 mg/kg. With a range of roughly 20 to 85, age averaged 60 years, and about 82% were male.

Produced via immunoSEQ multiplex PCR; TCRdb's table is partial and in-frame only. The sample has approximately 11,000 clones; 86% are singletons. Study-wide results and caveats: Compared with CD4+, CD8+ T cells on average had more expanded clones. Near-lowest levels of clonal expansion characterized partial responders at 0.1-3.0 mg/kg.

The CDR3 contains 11 residues. The V end was cut by 3 bases, the J end by 9 bases, with 8 bases between. Germline V gene data show CDR1 as LGHNT and CDR2 as FRNRAP. Comment on this clone: As yet, its antigen is unknown.

This clonotype originated in an adult with an advanced solid tumor such as melanoma, head and neck, liver or kidney cancer. The sample consisted of CD4+ or CD8+ T cells sorted from blood, taken in a trial of the OX40 agonist ivuxolimab. This chain links TRBV12-5 with TRBJ1-1; D not resolved. CDR3 protein: CASGLSNKAFF. The CDR3 DNA is TGTGCTAGTGGTTTATCAAACAAAGCTTTCTTT.